These 9 T cell receptor beta chains were all obtained from the same sample, sequenced in a study of blood T cell repertoires in COVID-19. Data came from immunoSEQ multiplex PCR; TCRdb stores just in-frame clones and leaves some out. The sample has under 250,000 clones; 70% to 90% are singletons. Sequencing was carried out using peripheral blood. Every receptor here comes from a man aged 50-59 years with COVID-19, enrolled during active disease.

The chain recombines TRBV19 with TRBJ2-3; 9 positions match TRBD1. Losses at the gene ends were 1 base for V and 8 bases for J; bases not matched to a gene: 4. Germline lookup yields CDR1 LNHDA and CDR2 SQIVND (reference sequence). The CDR3 has 14 amino acids. The CDR3 loop reads CASSIGTGDGTQYF. As DNA, the CDR3 is TGTGCCAGTAGTATAGGGACAGGGGATGGTACGCAGTATTTT. Complete variable domain (other parts from reference TRBV19 and TRBJ2-3): DGGITQSPKYLFRKEGQNVTLSCEQNLNHDAMYWYRQDPGQGLRLIYYSQIVNDFQKGDIAEGYSVSREKKESFPLTVTSAQKNPTAFYLCASSIGTGDGTQYFGPGTRLTVL.

The V and J genes are TRBV9 and TRBJ1-4; 7 nucleotides align to TRBD1. The CDR3 contains 18 residues. Germline CDR1 and CDR2: SGDLS and YYNGEE. The V and J ends lost 3 bases and 2 bases, in that order; junction bases with no gene match: 13. CDR3 loop: CASSGTTGDRPTNEKLFF. As DNA, the CDR3 is TGTGCCAGCAGCGGGACTACAGGGGACCGTCCTACTAATGAAAAACTGTTTTTT.

The chain employs TRBV27 and TRBJ2-7; tentative D call: TRBD2 (5 bases). Looked up from germline, CDR1 is MNHEY and CDR2 is SMNVEV (reference sequence). Trimming pared 3 bases from V and 6 bases from J, leaving 15 bases between. CDR3 length equals 14 residues. The chain's CDR3 is CASSFTGVRAEQYF. As DNA, the CDR3 is TGTGCCAGCAGTTTTACTGGGGTGCGGGCCGAGCAGTACTTC.

The V call is TRBV7-2, the J call TRBJ2-5; 9 bases line up with TRBD1. The CDR3 totals 15 residues. CDR1 is SGHTA, CDR2 FQGNSA, per germline. J gave up 1 base and V 1 base, and 1 base lay outside the gene matches. CDR3 bases: TGTGCCAGCAGCTTAGTGACAGGGGGCCAAGAGACCCAGTACTTC. It encodes CASSLVTGGQETQYF.

The J gene is TRBJ1-2, the V gene TRBV5-4; D is ambiguous. V gave up 0 bases and J gave up 7 bases, with 4 bases separating them. The CDR3 loop spans 11 amino acids. The germline CDR1 and CDR2 sequences are SGHNT and YYREEE (reference sequence). Here the CDR3 DNA reads TGTGCCAGCAGCTTGGCATCTGGCTACACCTTC. It specifies CASSLASGYTF.

The chain recombines TRBV18 with TRBJ1-2, with TRBD1 matching over 7 bases. The CDR3 has 14 amino acids. With V trimmed by 5 bases and J by 3 bases, 6 bases remained unmatched. Looked up from germline, CDR1 is KGHSH and CDR2 is LQKENI. Here the CDR3 reads CASSSGTADYGYTF. Written as DNA, the CDR3 is TGTGCCAGCTCATCTGGGACAGCTGACTATGGCTACACCTTC. Together with reference TRBV18 and TRBJ1-2, the CDR3 gives the full variable domain: NAGVMQNPRHLVRRRGQEARLRCSPMKGHSHVYWYRQLPEEGLKFMVYLQKENIIDESGMPKERFSAEFPKEGPSILRIQQVVRGDSAAYFCASSSGTADYGYTFGSGTRLTVV.

This chain joins TRBV5-1 and TRBJ2-7; 8 bases are shared with TRBD2. J gave up 2 bases and V 5 bases, and 6 bases lay outside the gene matches. Per the germline V gene, CDR1 is SGHRS and CDR2 is YFSETQ. This CDR3 region has 14 residues. CDR3: CASSPTSGAYEQYF. CDR3 sequence (DNA): TGCGCCAGCAGTCCCACTAGCGGAGCCTACGAGCAGTACTTC.

This rearrangement joins TRBV11-3 to TRBJ2-2; 7 bases agree with TRBD1. Germline CDR1 SGHNT, CDR2 YENEEA. The CDR3 spans 15 residues. V shed 5 bases, J shed 4 bases, and the junction held 7 bases outside the gene matches. CDR3 DNA sequence: TGTGCCAGCAGCATCCGGACAGGTGGCACCGGGGAGCTGTTTTTT. Encoded protein: CASSIRTGGTGELFF.

This sequence joins TRBV1 and TRBJ2-3; the table's D call of TRBD1 was not tested on the DNA. TRBV1 is given as a pseudogene. The CDR3 consists of 14 residues. The CDR3 sequence: CTSSQHDSRDTQYF. CDR3 in DNA: TGCACCAGCAGCCAACACGACAGCCGAGATACGCAGTATTTT.